This TCR beta chain was profiled in a study of T cell responses to AZD1222 COVID-19 vaccine. Remarks on this clone: Antigen unknown.

Measured with immunoSEQ multiplex PCR; TCRdb has only the in-frame clones, and not every one. The sample consists of about 110,000 clones, roughly 87% of them appearing once. In germline, CDR1 is MDHEN, CDR2 SYDVKM. The CDR3 contains 17 residues. Trimming took off 4 bases at V and 10 bases at J, with 23 bases between the two ends. General study points: Seropositive AZD1222 recipients at baseline numbered only 6 or 7. Reports indicate that nearly half of spike-specific TCRs are directed at unmutated variant regions.

This chain joins TRBV28 and TRBJ1-6; D ambiguous. The TCR sequence derives from an adult in good health. The sequencing here drew on peripheral blood, taken on day 0 of MenACWY control vaccination. The CDR3 bases are TGTGCCAGCAGTTACCCCTCGTCCAGCCGGGTGGGATCACCCCTCCACTTT. Protein sequence: CASSYPSSSRVGSPLHF.